This TCR beta chain was captured in a study of molecular identifiers for immune sequencing clone quantification (dated by TCRdb to 2016 to 2019). A note on the overall study: For a replicate experiment, the RNA from either approximately 20,000 or 100,000 naive CD8 T cells was divided into five aliquots, and four of those aliquots went on to sequencing. This methods study used CD8 T cells to benchmark TCR RNA copy counting and molecular-identifier clustering-based TCR repertoire sequencing (MIDCIRS).

CDR1 and CDR2 are read off the germline V gene as MGHRA and YSYEKL. The CDR3 measures 15 amino acids from cysteine to phenylalanine. Solely the CDR3 DNA is kept, with 45 bases framed from the first base. Details on this clonotype: Its cognate antigen has yet to be identified. A read error may produce the germline difference seen at one junction end.

Overall study outcomes, separate from this receptor: The naive libraries included spiked-in Jurkat TCR RNA (roughly ten copies' worth), and this Jurkat TCR RNA is not part of the donor repertoire. Spiked-in Jurkat TCR RNA equal to a single cell's worth was reported to be detectable even within one million naive CD8 T cells. When barcode sub-clustering was left out, chimeric consensus sequences inflated TCR diversity, with chimeras reaching as high as 47%. Highly expanded clone sizes could be underestimated because identical TCR molecules may share a barcode. Modeling estimated about 3.3 recovered TCR RNA copies per cell, compared with about ten by digital PCR, which implies 25% to 30% capture efficiency. In CMV-specific effector cells, clones with more than 20 RNA copies accounted for over 97% of molecules, whereas in naive cells such clones accounted for under 1%.

Libraries of naive CD8 T cells were generated from about 19,000 to 1,100,000 sorted cells, with 10%, 30% or 50% of the purified RNA used. Naive CD8 T cells were FACS-sorted as CD8+CD4-CCR7+CD45RA+ on a BD FACSAria II into RLT Plus buffer. Detection sensitivity was tested by spiking Jurkat RNA equal to ten TCR copies' worth into samples containing roughly 17,000-1,000,000 naive CD8 T cells. CD8 T cells were enriched with RosetteSep CD8+ T Cell Enrichment Cocktail and Ficoll-Paque, followed by ACK red cell lysis. Libraries came from PCR. Sequencing used a NextSeq 500. Bulk TCR libraries were generated as previously described, with the TCR primers listed in Table S5 used. The Qiagen AllPrep DNA/RNA kit was used to purify total RNA. Reads from multiple sequencing runs of the same library were pooled before analysis. Under the source paper's analysis protocol: Only reads with exact TCR constant sequence were kept, trimmed to 150 nt, and grouped by their 12-nt molecular barcodes. Reads within each barcode group were sub-clustered using a 15% Levenshtein threshold, and quality-weighted consensus sequences were constructed for each RNA molecule. Non-functional sequences were discarded, and so were lower-count sequences lying one edit away from another sequence. Based on fitting two negative binomial distributions, any barcode sub-cluster with under 20% of the maximum read count was discarded. TCRdb reprocessed the public reads (quality trimming at Q25 with fastp, clone calling with MiXCR) and kept in-frame beta chains. Identical CDR3 protein sequences are pooled into one entry, listed with their most common genes and DNA. V and J calls and clone size were set by TCRdb, not the authors. Present in this sample are 97,000 or so distinct CDR3 sequences, 20% to 25% of which were seen just once. The ten largest clones add up to under 1% of the sample.

Sequencing was carried out using naive CD8+ T cells from blood, with Jurkat cell RNA spiked in. According to the study, the label for this sample's cell subset or site signals: FACS-sorted CD8+CD4-CCR7+CD45RA+ naive T cells. This chain joins TRBV4-1 to TRBJ2-5; the D region may be TRBD1 or TRBD2, each matching 5 bases equally. The source of this sequence is a human donor in good health. Some libraries in this study had Jurkat cell RNA spiked in. The CDR3 protein: CASSQSGTDQESQYF. Here is the DNA: TGCGCCAGCAGCCAATCCGGGACGGACCAAGAGTCCCAGTACTTC.